This T cell receptor (beta chain) comes out of a study of T cells after yellow fever vaccination. Study conclusions and caveats: The secondary response was weaker, and its peak arrived faster, on day 5 versus 15. Among all clonotypes, a small share was observed in both CD4 and CD8 compartments.

TCRdb re-derived calls from the 5' RACE reads in MiXCR, one entry per CDR3 protein. The table has just under 30,000 distinct CDR3 sequences, around 5% seen once. Many counts were recorded for this clonotype. Its antigen is still unknown. Germline CDR1 is DFQATT and CDR2 is SNEGSKA (reference sequence). The length of the CDR3 is 13 residues. Trimming removed 3 bases from V and 2 bases from J, with 8 bases in between. The clonotype originates from a man aged 30 to 39 who received the YFV17D yellow fever vaccine. The rearrangement joins TRBV20-1 to TRBJ2-1; D is unclear. This specimen was CD8+ T cells sorted from PBMCs, taken 10 days after the yellow fever booster vaccination. The CDR3 nucleotides are TGCAGTGCTAGGAGGAGTACCTACAATGAGCAGTTCTTC. Its translation: CSARRSTYNEQFF.